This TCR beta chain was found in a study of cytomegalovirus exposure and HLA in healthy donors. With 60 Vbeta and 13 Jbeta primers, the PCR was carried out. Assay used: immunoSEQ multiplex PCR; TCRdb lists only in-frame clones, some missing. The sample holds around 130,000 clones, 88% seen once. Concerning this clone itself: Its antigen remains unidentified.

Study-wide points: According to a later analysis, most TCR beta chains associated with CMV appeared HLA-restricted. Among TCR beta chains, those listed as cytomegalovirus-associated numbered over 150.

CDR1 and CDR2 (germline): MNHEY, SMNVEV (reference sequence). This CDR3 spans 13 amino acids. After removal of 9 bases from V and 7 bases from J, the junction contained 7 bases not matched to a gene. The rearrangement joins TRBV27 to TRBJ2-2; 8 nucleotides match TRBD1. The sequence was collected from a woman aged 35 to 49 in good health and CMV-seronegative. The sequenced sample consisted of PBMCs. In DNA form, the CDR3 reads TGTGCCAGTACGGGACAGGTTGGCGGGGAGCTGTTTTTT. Its protein is CASTGQVGGELFF.